This TCR beta chain originates from a study of OX40 agonist ivuxolimab in advanced cancers. Study-wide points: Expanded clones belonging to CD8+ T cells outnumbered, on average, those of CD4+. Those patients achieving a partial response at 0.1-3.0 mg/kg showed among the lowest clonal expansion.

At baseline, cycle 4 day 1, and cycle 7 day 1, blood was sampled. Trimming took off 5 bases at V and 6 bases at J, with 14 bases between the two ends. Per the germline V gene, CDR1 is MNHEY and CDR2 is SVGAGI. CDR3 size: 13 residues. Produced via immunoSEQ multiplex PCR; TCRdb's table is partial and in-frame only. The repertoire has 55,000 to 80,000 clones, 70% to 90% of them found once; the top ten carry over 0.25%. As for this clone: No antigen is known for it.

V is TRBV6-5 and J is TRBJ2-7; a possible D gene is TRBD2 (5 bases). The input for sequencing was CD4+ or CD8+ T cells sorted from blood, taken in a trial of the OX40 agonist ivuxolimab. The receptor comes from an adult with an advanced solid tumor such as melanoma, head and neck, liver or kidney cancer. DNA for the CDR3: TGTGCCAGCAGTCTTATGAGCCGGGGCGAGCAGTACTTC. Its translation is CASSLMSRGEQYF.